The clone carrying this T cell receptor (beta chain) was counted ten times or more. The antigen is undetermined. This entry belongs to a study of CD8 T cells in ankylosing spondylitis. Study-wide results and caveats: Disease-linked clones were CD8+ and relatively rare in peripheral blood. Blood of patients with ankylosing spondylitis appeared to be characterized by a TCR beta motif of about 8 highly homologous variants. Earlier reports found some motif variants in synovial fluid and blood in reactive arthritis.

5'-RACE, quantitative and with molecular barcodes, yielded the TCR beta libraries. TCRdb called the 5' RACE reads again in MiXCR, with one record for every CDR3 protein. The table lists approximately 260,000 distinct CDR3 sequences, 7.5% to 9% of them singletons. The CDR3 is 15 residues long. Germline V lookup: CDR1 MGHDK, CDR2 SYGVNS. The J segment lost 2 bases and the V segment lost 4 bases, leaving 4 bases of the junction unmatched. Sequences were obtained from blood, either unsorted or a sorted T cell fraction (not recorded which). The clonotype comes from a male donor with ankylosing spondylitis or in good health (not recorded which). This rearrangement joins TRBV25-1 to TRBJ2-3; TRBD2 aligns across 9 bases. The CDR3 DNA sequence: TGTGCCAGCAGTGGTACTAGCGGGTACACAGATACGCAGTATTTT. Amino acids: CASSGTSGYTDTQYF.